This T cell receptor (beta chain) originates from a study of blood T cell repertoires in COVID-19. The data were produced by immunoSEQ multiplex PCR, yet TCRdb's version contains in-frame clones alone and is incomplete. The table records about 230,000 clones, 70% to 90% of them present only once. Grouping used clinical history reported by participants in a survey and questionnaire. Per germline, CDR1 KGHSH and CDR2 LQKENI. The V end lost 1 base, the J end lost 3 bases, and 15 bases lay between the germline ends. CDR3 length: 16 amino acids. The V call is TRBV18, the J call TRBJ1-1; possible D gene TRBD1, 6 bases. The sequence was obtained from a woman between 35 and 50 years old with acute COVID-19. The sample taken for sequencing was PBMCs or T cells enriched from blood (not recorded which). CDR3 region: CASSPQSGGAYTEAFF. CDR3 coding DNA: TGTGCCAGCTCACCACAGTCGGGGGGCGCGTACACTGAAGCTTTCTTT.